A selection of T cell receptor beta chains follows, all from one sample in a study of neurological immune-mediated disorders. TCRdb redid the calling of the 5' RACE reads with MiXCR, one entry per CDR3 protein. Counted here are about 120,000 distinct CDR3 sequences, about 3.2% occurring once; the ten biggest clones make up over 1%. Sequenced sample: PBMCs. The source is a young woman with multiple sclerosis. Each CDR3 is given with its conserved first and last residue. The D gene is left open where the match is weak. The size entry gives once, few or many counts, or a class when the clone is expanded.

j_call cdr3_length v_call d_call clone_size cdr3_nt cdr3_aa
TRBJ1-6 15 TRBV25-1 . many TGTGCCAGCAGTGAAGGGATCTACGGGAATTCACCCCTCCACTTT CASSEGIYGNSPLHF
TRBJ1-1 12 TRBV29-1 . many TGCAGCGTTGTCCCCCGGGGCACTGAAGCTTTCTTT CSVVPRGTEAFF
TRBJ2-7 12 TRBV20-1 . many TGCAGTGCTCGGGGTGGGGGCTACGAGCAGTACTTC CSARGGGYEQYF
TRBJ1-5 14 TRBV20-1 . many TGCAGTGCCCAGTTGGGGAGGAGCAATCAGCCCCAGCATTTT CSAQLGRSNQPQHF
TRBJ1-1 13 TRBV29-1 . many TGCAGCGTCGCCTTACAGGAGGGCACTGAAGCTTTCTTT CSVALQEGTEAFF
TRBJ2-5 16 TRBV15 TRBD2 many TGTGCCACCAGCAGACCCCGGACTAGCGGTCAAGAGACCCAGTACTTC CATSRPRTSGQETQYF
TRBJ1-1 16 TRBV4-1 . few TGCGCCAGCAGCCAAGTTTCGATACCGGAGAACACTGAAGCTTTCTTT CASSQVSIPENTEAFF
TRBJ1-5 14 TRBV20-1 . many TGCAGTGCTAGTGGCAGGGAGGGCAATCAGCCCCAGCATTTT CSASGREGNQPQHF
TRBJ2-7 15 TRBV29-1 TRBD1 many TGCAGCGTTGAAGTAGGGACAGGGGAATCCTACGAGCAGTACTTC CSVEVGTGESYEQYF
TRBJ1-1 11 TRBV29-1 . many TGCAGCGTTCTTGTGAACACTGAAGCTTTCTTT CSVLVNTEAFF
TRBJ2-2 14 TRBV5-4 . many TGTGCCAGCAGGACACCGGGGGACACCGGGGAGCTGTTTTTT CASRTPGDTGELFF
TRBJ1-1 15 TRBV7-2 . many TGTGCCAGCAGCTCCCAGGGCGTGGCGAACACTGAAGCTTTCTTT CASSSQGVANTEAFF
TRBJ2-7 15 TRBV12-3/TRBV12-4 TRBD2 many TGTGCCAGCAGTTTACAAGCGGGGGGAACTGACGAGCAGTACTTC CASSLQAGGTDEQYF
TRBJ1-3 13 TRBV29-1 . many TGCAGCGTTGGGGGCCTCTCTGGAAACACCATATATTTT CSVGGLSGNTIYF
TRBJ2-5 17 TRBV7-6 TRBD2 many TGTGCCAGCAGCCCACGGACTAGCGGGAGGGCCCTTGAGACCCAGTACTTC CASSPRTSGRALETQYF
TRBJ1-1 11 TRBV5-5 . many TGTGCCAGCAGCTTGGTGACTGAAGCTTTCTTT CASSLVTEAFF
TRBJ1-1 17 TRBV5-1 . many TGCGCCAGCAGCGTCCGGACGGGCCAGCCTATGAACACTGAAGCTTTCTTT CASSVRTGQPMNTEAFF
TRBJ1-2 14 TRBV20-1 TRBD1 few TGCAGTGCGACCGGGACAGGCAGGTCCTATGGCTACACCTTC CSATGTGRSYGYTF
TRBJ1-5 16 TRBV20-1 . many TGCAGTGCCACCGGGGTGAGGGGACGGGGTAATCAGCCCCAGCATTTT CSATGVRGRGNQPQHF
TRBJ2-3 15 TRBV5-4 . many TGTGCCAGCAGTATGCAAGGGGGGCTCCTGGATACGCAGTATTTT CASSMQGGLLDTQYF
TRBJ1-5 16 TRBV12-3/TRBV12-4 TRBD1 many TGTGCCAGCAGACCGGACAGGGGAAGGGGCAATCAGCCCCAGCATTTT CASRPDRGRGNQPQHF
TRBJ2-3 16 TRBV3-1 . many TGTGCCAGCAGCTTCCCCCGGGACCGAGGGCCAAATCCGCAGTATTTT CASSFPRDRGPNPQYF
TRBJ1-1 14 TRBV27 . many TGTGCCAGCAGTTTCGGAGGGGCGAACACTGAAGCTTTCTTT CASSFGGANTEAFF
TRBJ2-1 15 TRBV7-9 TRBD2 few TGTGCCAGCAGCATTAGCGGGAGGAACTACAATGAGCAGTTCTTC CASSISGRNYNEQFF
TRBJ2-1 16 TRBV7-2 TRBD2 many TGTGCCAGCAGCTCCCCGCGGGCTAGCGGCTACAATGAGCAGTTCTTC CASSSPRASGYNEQFF
TRBJ2-7 14 TRBV18 TRBD2 many TGTGCCAGCTCACCTCTCGGGGGGGTCTACGAGCAGTACTTC CASSPLGGVYEQYF